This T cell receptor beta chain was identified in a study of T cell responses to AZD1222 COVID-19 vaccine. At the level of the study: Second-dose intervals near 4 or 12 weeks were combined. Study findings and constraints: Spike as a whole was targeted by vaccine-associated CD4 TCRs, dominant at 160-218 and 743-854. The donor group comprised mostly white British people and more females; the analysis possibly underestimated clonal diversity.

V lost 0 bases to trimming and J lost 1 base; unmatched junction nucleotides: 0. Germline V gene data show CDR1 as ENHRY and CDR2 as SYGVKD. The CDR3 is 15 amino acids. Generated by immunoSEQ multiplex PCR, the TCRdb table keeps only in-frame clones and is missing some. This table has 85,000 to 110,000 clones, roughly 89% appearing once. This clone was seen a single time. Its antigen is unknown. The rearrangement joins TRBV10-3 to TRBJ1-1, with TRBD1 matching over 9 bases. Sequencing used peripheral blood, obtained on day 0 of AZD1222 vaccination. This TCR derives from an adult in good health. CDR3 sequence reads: CAISESDRGNTEAFF. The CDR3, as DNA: TGTGCCATCAGTGAGTCGGACAGGGGGAACACTGAAGCTTTCTTT.